The source of this T cell receptor beta chain is a study of shared clonotypes between healthy human individuals. General study results and limits: Only blood was sampled, and tissue TCR repertoires likely differ from blood ones. An expected dependence of interdonor clonotype sharing on sequencing depth was noted.

On sorted subsets, replicate PCRs used approximately 190 ng DNA, or 25,000 to 35,000 T cell genomes. The method was immunoSEQ multiplex PCR; TCRdb's version includes in-frame clones alone and lacks a portion of them. The repertoire consists of 1,400,000 or so clones, with 98% occurring once and the leading ten covering 0.36%. The CDR3 is 18 residues long. The junction had 18 bases not matched to a gene; V was cut back by 2 bases and J by 3 bases. The V gene's germline CDR1 is GTSNPN and CDR2 SVGIG (reference sequence). For this clone: What it binds is not known.

Sequencing was carried out using naive CD4+ T cells sorted from blood. The sample's subset: CD45RA+ positively selected. V usage is TRBV30 and J usage is TRBJ2-7, with 8 bases identical to TRBD1. The sequence was collected from a man aged 25 to 40 in good health. CDR3 in DNA: TGTGCCTGGAGTCAAGAGGACAGGGTGTTCAGTAAGGACTACGAGCAGTACTTC. Translation: CAWSQEDRVFSKDYEQYF.